This T cell receptor beta chain is from a study of tumor-infiltrating lymphocytes in primary liver carcinoma. The overall study: Patients diagnosed with primary liver carcinoma received treatment through surgical resection. Overall study findings and caveats: Bulk unsorted samples prevented comparison of CD4+ and CD8+ repertoires.

Germline V gene sequence: CDR1 SGHAT, CDR2 FQNNGV. This CDR3 comprises 13 residues. Trimming shortened V by 5 bases and J by 6 bases, and 12 bases separated the two germline ends. In the case of this clonotype: Its specificity is unknown.

The blood RNA (from unsorted whole blood) was obtained, and germline DNA was also extracted. It was before surgery that approximately 4 milliliters of peripheral blood were collected. Using a constant-region primer together with ProtoScript II reverse transcriptase, TCR beta cDNA was made from roughly 520 ng of total RNA. Each TCR beta library was derived from three nested multiplex PCR rounds that employed slightly modified ARM-PCR. TRBV1-TRBV30 forward and Cbeta reverse primers drove the first two approximately 10-cycle rounds. In TCRdb, the multiplex PCR reads were re-called with MiXCR into one record per CDR3 protein. This repertoire shows some 200,000 distinct CDR3 sequences, less than 70% found once; its top ten account for 7% to 8.5%.

The sequenced sample consisted of peripheral blood. This TCR derives from a woman aged 55-69 years with primary liver carcinoma and hepatitis B virus infection. The chain employs TRBV11-2 and TRBJ2-3; unclear D gene. The CDR3 here is CASSPDPGDTQYF. The DNA for the CDR3 is TGTGCCAGCAGCCCTGATCCCGGGGATACGCAGTATTTT.